This T cell receptor (beta chain) came from a study of blood T cell repertoires in COVID-19. At the level of the study: Sources were T cells, B-cell-depleted T cells, or PBMCs; the material itself was cDNA or gDNA.

Original methodology: From reference gene primer amplification, estimates of nucleated cell counts were derived. TCRdb keeps only in-frame clones here, not all; method: immunoSEQ multiplex PCR. V, J and clone size are those of that table, while D and trimming were read from the DNA. The table records 80,000 to 100,000 clones, 87% of them present only once. Looked up from germline, CDR1 is SEHNR and CDR2 is FQNEAQ (reference sequence). This CDR3 spans 14 amino acids. V was cut by 6 bases and J by 5 bases, with 16 bases left in between. Sample: peripheral blood. J is TRBJ1-2 and V is TRBV7-9; D not resolved. The sequence was obtained from a man between 70 and 80 years old with acute or convalescent COVID-19. CDR3 DNA sequence: TGTGCCAGCAGACGTGGACTCGGACTTTATGGCTACACCTTC. This sequence encodes CASRRGLGLYGYTF. Together with reference TRBV7-9 and TRBJ1-2, the CDR3 gives the full variable domain: DTGVSQNPRHKITKRGQNVTFRCDPISEHNRLYWYRQTLGQGPEFLTYFQNEAQLEKSRLLSDRFSAERPKGSFSTLEIQRTEQGDSAMYLCASRRGLGLYGYTFGSGTRLTVV.